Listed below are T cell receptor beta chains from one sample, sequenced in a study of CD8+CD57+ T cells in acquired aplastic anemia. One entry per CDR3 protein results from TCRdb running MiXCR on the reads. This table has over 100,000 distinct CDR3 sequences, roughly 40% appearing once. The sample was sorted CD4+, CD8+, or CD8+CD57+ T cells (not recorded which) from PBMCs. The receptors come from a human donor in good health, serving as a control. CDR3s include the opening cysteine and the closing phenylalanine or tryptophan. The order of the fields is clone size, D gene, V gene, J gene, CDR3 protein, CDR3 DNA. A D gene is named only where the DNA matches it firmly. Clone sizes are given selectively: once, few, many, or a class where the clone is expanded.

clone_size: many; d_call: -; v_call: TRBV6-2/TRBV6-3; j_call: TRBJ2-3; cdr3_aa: CASSYDGASSRKDTQYF; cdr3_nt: TGTGCCAGCAGTTACGATGGAGCGTCGTCGAGGAAAGATACGCAGTATTTT
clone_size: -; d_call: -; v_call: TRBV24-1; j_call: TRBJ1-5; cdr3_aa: CATSDPGLSIGQPQHF; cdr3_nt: TGTGCCACCAGTGACCCGGGACTCAGCATAGGTCAGCCCCAGCATTTT
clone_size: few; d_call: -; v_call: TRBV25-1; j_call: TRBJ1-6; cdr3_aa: CASGISLNGNSPLHF; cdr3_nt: TGTGCCAGCGGGATTAGCCTTAATGGTAATTCACCCCTCCACTTT
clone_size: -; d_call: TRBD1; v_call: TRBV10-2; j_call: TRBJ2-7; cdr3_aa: CASSGQGYIEQYF; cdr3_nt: TGCGCCAGCAGTGGACAGGGCTACATCGAGCAGTACTTC
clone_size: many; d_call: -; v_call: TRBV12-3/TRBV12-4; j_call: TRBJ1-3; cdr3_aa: CASSFGGPGNTIYF; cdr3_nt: TGTGCCAGCAGTTTCGGGGGGCCTGGAAACACCATATATTTT
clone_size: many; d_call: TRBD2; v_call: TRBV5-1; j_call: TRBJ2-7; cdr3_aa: CASSLEGTSKEYF; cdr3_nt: TGCGCCAGCAGCTTGGAAGGGACTAGCAAGGAGTACTTC
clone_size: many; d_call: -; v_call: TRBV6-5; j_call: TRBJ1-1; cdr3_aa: CAVRDSNTEAFF; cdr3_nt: TGTGCCGTCCGGGATTCGAACACTGAAGCTTTCTTT
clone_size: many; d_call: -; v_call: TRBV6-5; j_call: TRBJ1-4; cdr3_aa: CASSYGQTTEKLFF; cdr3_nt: TGTGCCAGCAGTTACGGACAGACAACGGAAAAACTGTTTTTT
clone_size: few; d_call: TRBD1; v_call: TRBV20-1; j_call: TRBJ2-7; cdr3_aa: CSAKGPGQGKPYEQYF; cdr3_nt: TGCAGTGCTAAGGGCCCGGGACAGGGTAAACCCTACGAGCAGTACTTC
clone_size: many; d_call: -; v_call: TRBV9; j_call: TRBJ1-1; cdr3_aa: CASSRTNMNTEAFF; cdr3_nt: TGTGCCAGCAGCCGGACAAATATGAACACTGAAGCTTTCTTT
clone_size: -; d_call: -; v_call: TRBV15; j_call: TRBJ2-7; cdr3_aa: CATSRAGTPTYEQYF; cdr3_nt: TGTGCCACCAGCAGAGCCGGGACACCTACCTACGAGCAGTACTTC
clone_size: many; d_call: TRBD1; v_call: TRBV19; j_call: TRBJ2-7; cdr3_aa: CATSGTGAYEQYF; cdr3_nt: TGTGCCACCTCCGGGACAGGGGCCTACGAGCAGTACTTC
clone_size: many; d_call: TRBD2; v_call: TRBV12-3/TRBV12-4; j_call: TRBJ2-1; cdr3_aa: CASSRSSGRATEQFF; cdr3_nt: TGTGCCAGCAGCCGGTCTAGCGGGAGGGCCACTGAGCAGTTCTTC
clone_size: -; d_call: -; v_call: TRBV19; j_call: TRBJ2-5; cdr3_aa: CARGALGEQYF; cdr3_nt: TGTGCCAGGGGGGCCCTAGGGGAGCAGTACTTC
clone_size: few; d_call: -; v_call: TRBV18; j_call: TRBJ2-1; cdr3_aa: CASSPSTLYNEQFF; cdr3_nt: TGTGCCAGCTCACCTAGCACCCTCTACAATGAGCAGTTCTTC
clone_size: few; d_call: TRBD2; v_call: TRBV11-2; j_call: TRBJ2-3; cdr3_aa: CASSSAGTSGTDTQYF; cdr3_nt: TGTGCCAGCAGCTCCGCCGGGACTAGCGGTACAGATACGCAGTATTTT
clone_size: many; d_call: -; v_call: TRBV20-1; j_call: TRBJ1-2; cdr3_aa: CSASDGEYNYGYTF; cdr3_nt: TGCAGTGCTAGTGACGGGGAGTACAACTATGGCTACACCTTC
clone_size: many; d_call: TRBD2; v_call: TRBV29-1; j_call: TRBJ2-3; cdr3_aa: CSVAGTSGSSDTQYF; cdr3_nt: TGCAGCGTTGCCGGGACTAGCGGGAGTTCAGATACGCAGTATTTT
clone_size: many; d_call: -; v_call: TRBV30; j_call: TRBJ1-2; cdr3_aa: CAWRRGQGGYTF; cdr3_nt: TGTGCCTGGAGACGGGGCCAGGGTGGCTACACCTTC
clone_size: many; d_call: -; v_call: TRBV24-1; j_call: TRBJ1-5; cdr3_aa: CATSGPGVGNQPQHF; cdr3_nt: TGTGCCACCAGTGGTCCAGGGGTAGGCAATCAGCCCCAGCATTTT
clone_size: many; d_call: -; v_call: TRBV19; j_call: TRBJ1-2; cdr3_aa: CASSISSVGGYTF; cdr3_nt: TGTGCCAGTAGTATAAGCAGCGTTGGGGGCTACACCTTC
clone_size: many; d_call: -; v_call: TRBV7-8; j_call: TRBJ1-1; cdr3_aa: CASSPDRSTNTEAFF; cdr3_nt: TGTGCCAGCAGCCCCGACAGGAGTACGAACACTGAAGCTTTCTTT
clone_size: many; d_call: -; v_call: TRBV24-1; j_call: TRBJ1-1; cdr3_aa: CATSDPTQTEAFF; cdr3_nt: TGTGCCACCAGTGACCCCACCCAGACTGAAGCTTTCTTT
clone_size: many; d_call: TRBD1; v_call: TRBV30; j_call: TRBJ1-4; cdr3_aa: CAWSASGTGREKLFF; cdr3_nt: TGTGCCTGGAGTGCCTCCGGGACAGGGCGGGAAAAACTGTTTTTT
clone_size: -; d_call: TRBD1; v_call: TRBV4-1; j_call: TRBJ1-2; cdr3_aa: CASGPGQGTNYGYTF; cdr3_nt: TGCGCCAGCGGCCCTGGACAGGGGACGAACTATGGCTACACCTTC
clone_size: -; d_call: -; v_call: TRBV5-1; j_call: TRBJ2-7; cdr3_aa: CASSLEGYYEQYF; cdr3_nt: TGCGCCAGCAGCTTGGAGGGGTACTACGAGCAGTACTTC
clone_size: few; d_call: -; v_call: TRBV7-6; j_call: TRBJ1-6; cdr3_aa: CASSSAINSPLHF; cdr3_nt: TGTGCCAGCAGCTCGGCGATCAATTCACCCCTCCACTTT
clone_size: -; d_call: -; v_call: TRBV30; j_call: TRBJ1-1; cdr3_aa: CAWRPGVDTEAFF; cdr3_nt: TGTGCCTGGAGGCCGGGTGTGGACACTGAAGCTTTCTTT
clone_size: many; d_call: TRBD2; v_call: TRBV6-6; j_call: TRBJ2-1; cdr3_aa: CASSPGGWNEQFF; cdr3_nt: TGTGCCAGCAGTCCGGGAGGTTGGAATGAGCAGTTCTTC
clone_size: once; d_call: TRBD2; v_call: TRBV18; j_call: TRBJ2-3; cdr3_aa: CASSRTGTSGTDTQYF; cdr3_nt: TGTGCCAGCTCCCGAACCGGGACTAGCGGCACAGATACGCAGTATTTT
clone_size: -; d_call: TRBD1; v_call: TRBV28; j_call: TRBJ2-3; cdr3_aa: CASRRQGGSYRDTQYF; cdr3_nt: TGTGCCAGCAGACGACAGGGGGGCTCCTATAGGGATACGCAGTATTTT
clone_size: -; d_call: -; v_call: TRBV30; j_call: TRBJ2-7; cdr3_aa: CAWSESHRTSSYEQYF; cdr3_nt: TGTGCCTGGAGCGAATCCCACAGGACCAGCTCCTACGAGCAGTACTTC
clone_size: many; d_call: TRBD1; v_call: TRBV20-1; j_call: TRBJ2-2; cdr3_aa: CSARDVGQSTGELFF; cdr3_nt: TGCAGTGCTAGAGATGTGGGACAGAGCACCGGGGAGCTGTTTTTT
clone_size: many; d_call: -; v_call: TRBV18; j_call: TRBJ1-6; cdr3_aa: CASSRQRGDNSPLHF; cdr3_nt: TGTGCCAGCTCAAGGCAGAGGGGCGATAATTCACCCCTCCACTTT
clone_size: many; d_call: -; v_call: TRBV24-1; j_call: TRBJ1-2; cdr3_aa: CATSGGGYGYTF; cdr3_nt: TGTGCCACCAGTGGAGGGGGGTACGGCTACACCTTC
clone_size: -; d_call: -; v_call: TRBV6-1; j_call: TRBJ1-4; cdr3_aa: CASRRAGWNEKLLF; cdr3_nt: TGTGCCAGCAGGCGAGCGGGGTGGAATGAAAAACTGCTTTTT
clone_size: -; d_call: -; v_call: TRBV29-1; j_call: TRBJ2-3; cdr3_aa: CSVPRRQGYADTQYF; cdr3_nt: TGCAGCGTCCCCAGAAGGCAGGGGTATGCAGATACGCAGTATTTT
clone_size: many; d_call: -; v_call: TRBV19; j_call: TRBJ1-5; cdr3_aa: CASSIVLGPEQPQHF; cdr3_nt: TGTGCCAGTAGTATAGTCCTAGGGCCCGAACAGCCCCAGCATTTT
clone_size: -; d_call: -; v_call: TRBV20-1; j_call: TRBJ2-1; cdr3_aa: CSASPQGIFGEQFF; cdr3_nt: TGCAGCGCTTCTCCCCAGGGGATCTTCGGTGAGCAGTTCTTC
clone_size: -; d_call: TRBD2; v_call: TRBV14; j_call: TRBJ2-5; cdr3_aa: CASSPRTSGGSQETQYF; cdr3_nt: TGTGCCAGCTCACCACGGACTAGCGGGGGATCACAAGAGACCCAGTACTTC
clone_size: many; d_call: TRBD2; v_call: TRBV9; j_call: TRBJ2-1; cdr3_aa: CASAGLAGVNEQFF; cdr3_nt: TGTGCCAGCGCGGGACTAGCGGGAGTCAATGAGCAGTTCTTC
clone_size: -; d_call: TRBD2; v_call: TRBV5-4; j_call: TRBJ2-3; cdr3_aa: CASSLWVGLAGVLKTDTRYF; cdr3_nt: TGTGCCAGCAGCTTGTGGGTGGGACTAGCGGGAGTTCTCAAAACAGATACGCGGTATTTT
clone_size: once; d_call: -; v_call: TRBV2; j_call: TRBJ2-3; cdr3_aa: CASRDLGSTDTQYF; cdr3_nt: TGTGCCAGCAGAGATCTAGGTAGCACAGATACGCAGTATTTT
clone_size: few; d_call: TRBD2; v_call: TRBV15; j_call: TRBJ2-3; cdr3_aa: CATSRGTSGGSTDMQYF; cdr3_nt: TGTGCCACCAGCAGGGGGACTAGCGGGGGATCCACAGATATGCAGTATTTT
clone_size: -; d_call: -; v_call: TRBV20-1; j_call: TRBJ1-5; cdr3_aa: CSAISGEDQPQHF; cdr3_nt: TGCAGTGCTATCTCAGGGGAGGATCAGCCCCAGCATTTT
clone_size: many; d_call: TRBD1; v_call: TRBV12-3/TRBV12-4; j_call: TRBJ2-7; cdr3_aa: CASSVGQGGKQYF; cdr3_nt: TGTGCCAGCAGTGTCGGACAGGGGGGCAAGCAGTACTTC
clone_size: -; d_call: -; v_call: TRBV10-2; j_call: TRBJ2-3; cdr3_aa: CASSDSNRLTDTQYF; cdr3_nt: TGCGCCAGCAGTGATTCGAACAGACTCACAGATACGCAGTATTTT
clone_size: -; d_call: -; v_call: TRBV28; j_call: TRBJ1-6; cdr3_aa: CASSWGNSPLHF; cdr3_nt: TGTGCCAGCAGTTGGGGGAATTCACCCCTCCACTTT